The 9 T cell receptor beta chains given below trace back to one sample, sequenced in a study of vaccination and CD4 T cells after COVID-19. An Oncomine TCR Beta short-read assay was used to sequence the DNA from cultured CD4+ T cells. Each CDR3 protein is one row after TCRdb ran MiXCR on the PCR reads. The repertoire has 20,000 to 25,000 distinct CDR3 sequences, around 42% of them found once; the top ten carry 15% to 20%. The sample's treatment: roughly 11-day PBMC culture with coronavirus spike peptide pools or control peptides (ViraFEST assay). No antigen is known for these receptors. The material sequenced was CD4+ T cells from blood, cultured in vitro, taken before SARS-CoV-2 vaccination. Receptor source: a human donor who received a COVID-19 vaccine.

There are a few counts of this clonotype. V usage is TRBV12-3 or TRBV12-4 and J usage is TRBJ1-1, with D possibly being TRBD1 (5 bases). The CDR3 consists of 14 residues. Deletions cut 5 bases from V and 5 bases from J, with 15 bases between. The CDR3: CASSKLIKGTEAFF. In DNA form, the CDR3 reads TGTGCCAGCAGTAAACTCATAAAGGGGACTGAAGCTTTCTTT.

The chain is built from TRBV20-1 and TRBJ2-7, with TRBD1 matching 7 bases. The germline V gene has CDR1 DFQATT and CDR2 SNEGSKA (reference sequence). J lost 7 bases, V lost 6 bases, and 9 bases had no gene match. CDR3 size: 12 residues. CDR3: CSAVGDRGEQYF. In DNA form, the CDR3 reads TGCAGTGCCGTCGGGGACAGAGGGGAGCAGTACTTC.

V is TRBV30 and J is TRBJ1-2; the match to TRBD1 covers 7 bases. Losses at the gene ends were 3 bases for V and 5 bases for J; bases not matched to a gene: 6. This CDR3 is 13 amino acids long. CDR1 and CDR2 (germline): GTSNPN, SVGIG (reference sequence). The CDR3 spells CAWRATGIYGYTF. Here the CDR3 DNA reads TGTGCCTGGAGAGCGACAGGGATATATGGCTACACCTTC. The full variable domain, with the rest looked up from reference TRBV30 and TRBJ1-2, is SQTIHQWPATLVQPVGSPLSLECTVEGTSNPNLYWYRQAAGRGLQLLFYSVGIGQISSEVPQNLSASRPQDRQFILSSKKLLLSDSGFYLCAWRATGIYGYTFGSGTRLTVV.

The chain recombines TRBV2 with TRBJ1-2; D remains unclear. Germline V gene data show CDR1 as SNHLY and CDR2 as FYNNEI. This CDR3 is 13 amino acids long. V was trimmed by 4 bases and J by 3 bases, leaving 9 bases between them. CDR3 coding DNA: TGTGCCAGCAGTGCCCCAGTGGACTATGGCTACACCTTC. Protein: CASSAPVDYGYTF.

This clonotype was counted a few times. V is TRBV11-3 and J is TRBJ2-1; 13 nucleotides match TRBD2. CDR1 and CDR2 (germline): SGHNT, YENEEA. J was trimmed by 7 bases and V by 5 bases; bases with no gene match: 11. CDR3 length: 17 residues. The CDR3 nucleotides read TGTGCCAGCAGCCTACTAGCGGGGGGGGGCTTCACTAATGAGCAGTTCTTC. The encoded protein is CASSLLAGGGFTNEQFF.

The V and J genes are TRBV4-1 and TRBJ2-1; 7 nucleotides agree with TRBD1. The CDR3 has 18 amino acids. From germline, CDR1 is MGHRA and CDR2 YSYEKL. J was trimmed by 0 bases and V by 1 base; bases with no gene match: 9. CDR3 DNA: TGCGCCAGCAGCCAAGGGGTATTCGACAGGGCCTCCTACAATGAGCAGTTCTTC. Amino acid sequence: CASSQGVFDRASYNEQFF.

This clonotype turned up a few times. The chain carries TRBV27 and TRBJ1-2; D call uncertain. There are 14 residues in the CDR3. The V and J ends lost 8 bases and 2 bases respectively, with 15 bases between them. Germline values: CDR1 MNHEY, CDR2 SMNVEV (reference sequence). DNA of the CDR3: TGTGCCAGCGGAAGTTCCGGTCGCAACTATGGCTACACCTTC. Protein: CASGSSGRNYGYTF.

This clonotype was counted between two and nine times. The V gene is TRBV24-1, the J gene TRBJ1-5; D is perhaps TRBD1 (5 bases). CDR1 is KGHDR, CDR2 SFDVKD, per germline. The ends were cut back, 4 bases at V and 4 bases at J, with 10 bases in the middle. The CDR3 runs 14 residues. The CDR3 loop is CATSENRLNQPQHF. The CDR3, as DNA: TGTGCCACCAGTGAGAACAGGCTAAATCAGCCCCAGCATTTT.

This chain uses TRBV30 with TRBJ2-7; D gene ambiguous. The CDR3 length is 11 residues. CDR1 and CDR2 from the germline V gene are GTSNPN and SVGIG (reference sequence). Deletions cut 4 bases from V and 9 bases from J, with 13 bases between. CDR3: CAWKDAAGQYF. The DNA for the CDR3 is TGTGCCTGGAAGGACGCGGCCGGGCAGTACTTC.